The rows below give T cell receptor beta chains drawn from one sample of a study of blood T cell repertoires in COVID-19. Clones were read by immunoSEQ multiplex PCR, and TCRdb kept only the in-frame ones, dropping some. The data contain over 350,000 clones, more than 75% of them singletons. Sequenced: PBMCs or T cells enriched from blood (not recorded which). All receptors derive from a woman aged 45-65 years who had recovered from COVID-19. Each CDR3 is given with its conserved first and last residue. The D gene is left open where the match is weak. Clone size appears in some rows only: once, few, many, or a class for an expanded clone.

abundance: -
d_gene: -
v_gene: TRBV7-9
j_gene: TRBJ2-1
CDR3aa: CASRPDSYNEQFF
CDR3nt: TGTGCCAGCAGGCCGGACAGCTACAATGAGCAGTTCTTC

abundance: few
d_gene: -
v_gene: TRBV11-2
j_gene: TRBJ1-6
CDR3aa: CASSLNPGINSPLHF
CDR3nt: TGTGCCAGCAGCTTAAATCCAGGGATAAATTCACCCCTCCACTTT

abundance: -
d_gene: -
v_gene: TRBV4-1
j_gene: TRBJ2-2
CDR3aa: CASSQEASTGGAGGELFF
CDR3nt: TGCGCCAGCAGCCAAGAGGCATCAACAGGGGGGGCCGGCGGGGAGCTGTTTTTT

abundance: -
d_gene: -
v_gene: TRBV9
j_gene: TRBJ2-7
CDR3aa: CASSVGAGSSYEQYF
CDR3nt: TGTGCCAGCAGCGTGGGCGCGGGGAGCTCCTACGAGCAGTACTTC

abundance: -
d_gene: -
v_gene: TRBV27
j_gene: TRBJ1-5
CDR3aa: CASSLSAGYSNQPQHF
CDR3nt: TGTGCCAGCAGTTTATCGGCAGGGTATAGCAATCAGCCCCAGCATTTT

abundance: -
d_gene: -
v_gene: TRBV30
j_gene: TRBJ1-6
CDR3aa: CAWSVLRPWDNSPLHF
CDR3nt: TGTGCCTGGAGTGTACTACGGCCCTGGGATAATTCACCCCTCCACTTT

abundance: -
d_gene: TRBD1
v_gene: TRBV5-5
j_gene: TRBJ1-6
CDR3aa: CASSLAGTENSPLHF
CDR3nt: TGTGCCAGCAGCTTAGCCGGGACAGAGAATTCACCCCTCCACTTT

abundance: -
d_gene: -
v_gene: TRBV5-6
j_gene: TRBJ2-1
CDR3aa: CASSLLGAEQFF
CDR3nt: TGTGCCAGCAGCTTACTGGGGGCAGAGCAGTTCTTC

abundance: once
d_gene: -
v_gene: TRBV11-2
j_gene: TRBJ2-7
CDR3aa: CASSALSGLYEQYF
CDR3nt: TGTGCCAGCAGCGCCCTATCGGGTCTCTACGAGCAGTACTTC

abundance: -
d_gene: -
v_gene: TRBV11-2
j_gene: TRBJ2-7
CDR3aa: CASSPLWAGAVYEQYF
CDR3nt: TGTGCCAGCAGCCCCCTGTGGGCGGGGGCAGTCTACGAGCAGTACTTC

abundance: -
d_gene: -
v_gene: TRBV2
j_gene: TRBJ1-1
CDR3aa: CASSDPEAGVGTEAFF
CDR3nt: TGTGCCAGCAGTGACCCGGAGGCAGGGGTTGGCACTGAAGCTTTCTTT

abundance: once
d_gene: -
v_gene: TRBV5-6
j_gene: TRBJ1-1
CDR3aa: CASSLGEGNTEAFF
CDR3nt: TGTGCCAGCAGCTTGGGGGAGGGGAACACTGAAGCTTTCTTT

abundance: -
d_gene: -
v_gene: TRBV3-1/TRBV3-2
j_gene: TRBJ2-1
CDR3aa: CASSSGTSYNEQFF
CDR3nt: TGTGCCAGCAGTTCAGGAACATCCTACAATGAGCAGTTCTTC

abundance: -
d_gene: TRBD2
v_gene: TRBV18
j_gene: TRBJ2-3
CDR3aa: CASTTRGGQGDTQYF
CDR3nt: TGTGCCAGTACGACACGGGGGGGCCAGGGAGATACGCAGTATTTT

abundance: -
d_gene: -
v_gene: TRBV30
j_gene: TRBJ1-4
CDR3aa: CAWSFGRRQEKLFF
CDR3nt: TGTGCCTGGAGTTTCGGGAGACGACAAGAAAAACTGTTTTTT

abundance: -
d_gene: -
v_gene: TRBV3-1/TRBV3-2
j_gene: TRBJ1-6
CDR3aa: CASSQGPNDYNSPLHF
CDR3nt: TGTGCCAGCAGCCAAGGGCCCAATGATTATAATTCACCCCTCCACTTT

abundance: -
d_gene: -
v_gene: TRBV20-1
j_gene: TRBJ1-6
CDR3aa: CSASSGGVGNSPLHF
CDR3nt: TGCAGTGCTAGTAGTGGAGGGGTCGGTAATTCACCCCTCCACTTT

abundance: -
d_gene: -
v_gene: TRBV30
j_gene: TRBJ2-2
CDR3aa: CAWTLSGSTGELFF
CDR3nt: TGTGCCTGGACTCTCTCCGGGTCCACCGGGGAGCTGTTTTTT

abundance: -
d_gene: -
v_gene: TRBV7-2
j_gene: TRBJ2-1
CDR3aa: CASSSRGVPGNEQFF
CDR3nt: TGTGCCAGCAGCTCAAGGGGCGTACCTGGCAATGAGCAGTTCTTC

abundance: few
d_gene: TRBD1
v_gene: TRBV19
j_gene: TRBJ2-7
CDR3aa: CASSNRQGPYEQYF
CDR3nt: TGTGCCAGTAGTAACCGACAGGGACCCTACGAGCAGTACTTC

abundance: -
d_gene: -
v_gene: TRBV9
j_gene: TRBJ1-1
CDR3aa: CASSVQPGTEAFF
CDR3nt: TGTGCCAGCAGCGTGCAACCGGGCACTGAAGCTTTCTTT

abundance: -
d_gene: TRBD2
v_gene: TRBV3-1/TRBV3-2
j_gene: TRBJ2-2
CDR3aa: CASSLAGAYTGELFF
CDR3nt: TGTGCCAGCAGCTTAGCGGGGGCTTACACCGGGGAGCTGTTTTTT

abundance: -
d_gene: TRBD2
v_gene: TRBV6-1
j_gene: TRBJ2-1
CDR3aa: CASSERAGGSYNEQFF
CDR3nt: TGTGCCAGCAGTGAACGAGCGGGGGGTTCCTACAATGAGCAGTTCTTC

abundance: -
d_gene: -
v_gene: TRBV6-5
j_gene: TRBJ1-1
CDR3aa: CASPSGEAFF
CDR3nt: TGTGCCAGCCCTAGTGGTGAAGCTTTCTTT

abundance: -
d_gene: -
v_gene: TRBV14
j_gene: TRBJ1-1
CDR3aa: CASSQDISGEAFF
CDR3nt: TGTGCCAGCAGCCAAGATATTTCCGGAGAGGCTTTCTTT

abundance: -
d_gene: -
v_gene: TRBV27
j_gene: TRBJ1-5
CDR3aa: CASRHMSNQPQHF
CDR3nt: TGTGCCAGTAGACACATGAGCAATCAGCCCCAGCATTTT

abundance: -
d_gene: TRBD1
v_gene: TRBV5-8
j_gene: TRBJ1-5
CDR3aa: CASSFTTGDSQPQHF
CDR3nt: TGTGCCAGCAGCTTCACTACAGGGGATAGTCAGCCCCAGCATTTT

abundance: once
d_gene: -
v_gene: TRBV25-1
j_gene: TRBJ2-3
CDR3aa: CASSGSTDTQYF
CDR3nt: TGTGCCAGCAGCGGGAGCACAGATACGCAGTATTTT

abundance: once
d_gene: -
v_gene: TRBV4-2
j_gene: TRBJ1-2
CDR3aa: CASSQGRGEYGYTF
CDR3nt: TGTGCCAGCAGCCAAGGGAGGGGAGAATATGGCTACACCTTC

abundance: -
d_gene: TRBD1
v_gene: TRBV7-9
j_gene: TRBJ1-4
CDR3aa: CASSLADRGAISF
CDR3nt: TGTGCCAGCAGCCTAGCGGACAGGGGCGCTATCAGCTTT

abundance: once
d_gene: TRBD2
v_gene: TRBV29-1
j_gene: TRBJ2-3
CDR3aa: CSVWRGGTDTQYF
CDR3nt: TGCAGCGTCTGGCGGGGGGGCACAGATACGCAGTATTTT

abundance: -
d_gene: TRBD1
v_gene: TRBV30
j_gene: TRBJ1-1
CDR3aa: CAWGQAPNEAFF
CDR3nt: TGTGCCTGGGGACAGGCCCCTAATGAAGCTTTCTTT

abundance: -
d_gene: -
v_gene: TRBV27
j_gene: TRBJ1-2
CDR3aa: CASRGRRYGYTF
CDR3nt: TGTGCCAGCAGAGGCAGGCGCTATGGCTACACCTTC

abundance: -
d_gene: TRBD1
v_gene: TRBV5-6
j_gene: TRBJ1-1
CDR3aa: CASRPGQYTEAFF
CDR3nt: TGTGCCAGCAGACCGGGACAGTACACTGAAGCTTTCTTT

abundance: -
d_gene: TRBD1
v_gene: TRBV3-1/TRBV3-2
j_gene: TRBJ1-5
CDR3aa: CASSQDDISGTGHFSNQPQHF
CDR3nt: TGTGCCAGCAGCCAAGACGATATATCCGGGACAGGTCATTTTAGCAATCAGCCCCAGCATTTT

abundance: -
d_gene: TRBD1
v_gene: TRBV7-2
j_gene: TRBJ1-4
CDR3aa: CASSLGGGTGGARREKLFF
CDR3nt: TGTGCCAGCAGCTTAGGGGGCGGGACAGGGGGCGCCCGCCGCGAAAAACTGTTTTTT

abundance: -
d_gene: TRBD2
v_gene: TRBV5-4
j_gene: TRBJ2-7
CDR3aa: CASSLSSGSHYEQYF
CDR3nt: TGTGCCAGCAGCTTGTCCAGCGGGAGCCACTACGAGCAGTACTTC

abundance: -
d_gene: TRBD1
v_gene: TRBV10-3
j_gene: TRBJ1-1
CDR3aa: CAITQDRDLEAFF
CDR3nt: TGTGCTATCACCCAAGACAGGGACCTTGAAGCTTTCTTT

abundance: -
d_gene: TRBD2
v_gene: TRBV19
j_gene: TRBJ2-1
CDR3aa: CASSSAGESNEQFF
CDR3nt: TGTGCCAGTAGTTCGGCGGGGGAGAGTAATGAGCAGTTCTTC

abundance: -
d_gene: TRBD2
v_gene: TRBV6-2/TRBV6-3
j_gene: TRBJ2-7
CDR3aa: CASSWTSGGSSYEQYF
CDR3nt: TGTGCCAGCAGTTGGACTAGCGGAGGGAGCTCCTACGAGCAGTACTTC